The rows below give T cell receptor beta chains drawn from one sample of a study of blood T cell repertoires in COVID-19. Sequencing was performed with immunoSEQ multiplex PCR; in TCRdb, only in-frame clones are kept and a portion is missing. The sample consists of about 430,000 clones, approximately 91% of them appearing once. Sequencing was done on a sample of PBMCs or T cells enriched from blood (not recorded which). The source is a woman between 18 and 29 years old who had been exposed to COVID-19. Each CDR3 is given with its conserved first and last residue. The D gene is left open where the match is weak. Rows may omit the clone size; those that give it use once, few, many or a size class.

>TRBV10-3|TRBJ2-5|.|.
TGTGCCATCAGTGGGGGCCCCCAAGAGACCCAGTACTTC
CAISGGPQETQYF
>TRBV7-9|TRBJ1-6|TRBD1|.
TGTGCCAGCAGCTCGACAGGGGATAATTCACCCCTCCACTTT
CASSSTGDNSPLHF
>TRBV10-1|TRBJ2-7|.|.
TGCGCCAGCAGTGAGGAACAGGGATTTGGGCAGTACTTC
CASSEEQGFGQYF
>TRBV2|TRBJ2-4|TRBD1|.
TGTGCCAGCAGTGAAGCTGAACAGGGGGTTAGGGACATTCAGTACTTC
CASSEAEQGVRDIQYF
>TRBV19|TRBJ2-1|TRBD2|once
TGTGCCAGTAGTATGGACCTCGGACTAGTACCCTACAATGAGCAGTTCTTC
CASSMDLGLVPYNEQFF
>TRBV29-1|TRBJ1-3|.|.
TGCAGCGTTGAAGGTGTATGGTCAGAACCTGGAAACACCATATATTTT
CSVEGVWSEPGNTIYF
>TRBV12-3/TRBV12-4|TRBJ1-5|TRBD1|.
TGTGCCAGCAGCAGACAGGGATATCAGCCCCAGCATTTT
CASSRQGYQPQHF
>TRBV30|TRBJ2-7|TRBD1|.
TGTGCCTGGTCGACAGGGAATCGTTACGAGCAGTACTTC
CAWSTGNRYEQYF
>TRBV18|TRBJ1-5|.|.
TGTGCCAGCTCGCAGGAACTTAGCAATCAGCCCCAGCATTTT
CASSQELSNQPQHF
>TRBV14|TRBJ2-3|.|once
TGTGCCAGCAGCTTCCTGCGGCCCCCAAGCACAGATACGCAGTATTTT
CASSFLRPPSTDTQYF
>TRBV29-1|TRBJ2-5|.|.
TGCAGCAGTTCTCGGGGGAGGCAAGAGACCCAGTACTTC
CSSSRGRQETQYF
>TRBV7-8|TRBJ2-5|.|.
TGTGCCAGCAGCACCCAGGGGATTGGCCAAGAGACCCAGTACTTC
CASSTQGIGQETQYF
>TRBV6-4|TRBJ1-2|.|.
TGTGCCAGCAGCAACGGGACTCCCCTCCAGAACTACACCTTC
CASSNGTPLQNYTF
>TRBV28|TRBJ1-2|.|.
TGTGCCAGCAGTTCGGGGACACATCCCTATGGCTACACCTTC
CASSSGTHPYGYTF
>TRBV4-1|TRBJ1-5|.|.
TGCGCCAGCAGCCACGGACAGCCCAATCAGCCCCAGCATTTT
CASSHGQPNQPQHF
>TRBV13|TRBJ2-1|.|.
TGTGCCAGCAGCTCAGGGGATGGGCAGAATGAGCAGTTCTTC
CASSSGDGQNEQFF
>TRBV27|TRBJ1-2|.|once
TGTGCCACCACCAGGAATATTAACTATGGCTACACCTTC
CATTRNINYGYTF
>TRBV5-1|TRBJ1-1|.|.
TGCGCCAGCAGCCTTTTGACAGTGAACACTGAAGCTTTCTTT
CASSLLTVNTEAFF
>TRBV19|TRBJ2-7|TRBD1|.
TGTGCCAGTAGTATATGGACAGGGGGCCCCGAGCAGTACTTC
CASSIWTGGPEQYF
>TRBV5-6|TRBJ2-7|TRBD1|few
TGTGCCAGCAGCTTGGGGGTATCTGAGACAGGGAGGTACTTC
CASSLGVSETGRYF
>TRBV23-1|TRBJ1-2|.|.
TGCGCCAGCAGTCAATCTCGTAACTATGGCTACACCTTC
CASSQSRNYGYTF
>TRBV6-5|TRBJ1-3|.|.
TGTGCCAGCTACCCAGGGAGGTCTGGAAACACCATATATTTT
CASYPGRSGNTIYF
>TRBV7-8|TRBJ2-7|TRBD2|.
TGTGCCAGCAGCTTAGGCGGTAGCGGGGGGGCAGTCCCCAAACTAAAGCAGTACTTC
CASSLGGSGGAVPKLKQYF
>TRBV9|TRBJ1-3|TRBD1|.
TGTGCCAGCAGCGTGAAGACAGGGGATATACACTCTGGAAACACCATATATTTT
CASSVKTGDIHSGNTIYF
>TRBV7-9|TRBJ1-4|TRBD1|.
TGTGCCAGCAGCTCTGGTATGGGGACAGGGGATGAAAAACTGTTTTTT
CASSSGMGTGDEKLFF
>TRBV13|TRBJ1-2|.|.
TGTGCCAGCAGCTCGGGTAGGGGCTTAGAGGGCTACACCTTC
CASSSGRGLEGYTF
>TRBV5-6|TRBJ2-7|TRBD1|.
TGTGCCAGCAGCCACGGACAGGGGGACTACGAGCAGTACTTC
CASSHGQGDYEQYF